The T cell receptor (beta chain) described here comes from a study of identical twins. Each CDR3 protein gets one entry after TCRdb re-called the 5' RACE reads with MiXCR. The sample records 1,800,000 or so distinct CDR3 sequences, around a third being singletons. General study findings and limits: It was cross-sectional statistical analysis, not following the same donors, that the conclusions relied on. There is a chance that invariant MAIT and iNKT cells partially muddied zero-insertion analyses. Cord blood beta clonotypes that were abundant carried fewer insertions, and memory repertoires showed no such trend.

This clonotype was counted between two and nine times. Its antigen is not identified. Germline V gives CDR1 ENHRY, CDR2 SYGVKD. Deletions cut 3 bases from V and 0 bases from J, with 6 bases between. The CDR3 covers 15 residues. The sample taken for sequencing was cord blood. The receptor's source is a newborn girl in good health. The chain links TRBV10-3 to TRBJ1-6, with D unresolved. In nucleotides, the CDR3 is TGTGCCATCAGTGAAACAAGCTCCTATAATTCACCCCTCCACTTT. It is translated as CAISETSSYNSPLHF.